One and the same sample provided the 4 T cell receptor beta chains below, sequenced in a study of control samples from healthy donors and cancer patients. Assay: immunoSEQ multiplex PCR; the TCRdb copy retains only in-frame clones and omits some. Seen here are 100,000 to 150,000 clones, around 92% observed once, and the top ten hold 6.5% to 9.5%. What was sequenced was PBMCs. These receptors were taken from a man aged 50-60 years with head and neck cancer.

The CDR3 loop is CASSHQGLMNTEAFF. CDR3 DNA: TGTGCCAGCAGCCACCAGGGCCTTATGAACACTGAAGCTTTCTTT. V usage is TRBV3-1 (or the pseudogene TRBV3-2) and J usage is TRBJ1-1; D may be TRBD1 (5 bases). The ends were cut back, 3 bases at V and 0 bases at J, with 11 bases in the middle. The length of the CDR3 is 15 residues. The germline gives CDR1 LGHDT, CDR2 YNNKEL (reference sequence).

This chain links TRBV5-1 with TRBJ1-4; no definite D call. V was cut by 3 bases and J by 1 base, with 13 bases left in between. The length of the CDR3 is 16 residues. Looked up from germline, CDR1 is SGHRS and CDR2 is YFSETQ. The CDR3 bases are TGCGCCAGCAGCTCGTTAACGGGAGAAACTAATGAAAAACTGTTTTTT. Residues: CASSSLTGETNEKLFF.

CDR3 residues: CASRMPGTGNNEQFF. The CDR3 nucleotides read TGTGCCAGCAGAATGCCCGGGACAGGTAACAATGAGCAGTTCTTC. This rearrangement joins TRBV6-5 to TRBJ2-1; 8 bases fit TRBD1. Per the germline V gene, CDR1 is MNHEY and CDR2 is SVGAGI. The trim removed 6 bases at V and 5 bases at J, leaving 9 bases unmatched. CDR3 size: 15 residues.

This clone was picked up one time. Within the sample, other DNA sequences also encode this same CDR3. The rearrangement joins TRBV28 to TRBJ1-5, with a tentative D call TRBD1 (5 bases). The CDR3 is 12 residues long. The V gene lost 6 bases and the J gene lost 5 bases, with 8 bases spanning the gap. CDR1 and CDR2 from the germline V gene are MDHEN and SYDVKM. Here the CDR3 DNA reads TGTGCCAGCAGGCGGGGGGATCAGCCCCAGCATTTT. Translating gives CASRRGDQPQHF.